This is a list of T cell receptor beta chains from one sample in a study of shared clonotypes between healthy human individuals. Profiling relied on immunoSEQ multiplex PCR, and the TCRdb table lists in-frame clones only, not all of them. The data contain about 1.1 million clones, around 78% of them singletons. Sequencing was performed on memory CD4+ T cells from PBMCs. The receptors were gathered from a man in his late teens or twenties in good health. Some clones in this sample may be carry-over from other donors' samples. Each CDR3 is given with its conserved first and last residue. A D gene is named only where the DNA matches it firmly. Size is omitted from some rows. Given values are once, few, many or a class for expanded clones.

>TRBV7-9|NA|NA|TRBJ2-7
TGTGCCAGCAGGTTGCAGGGGGGGACGTCCTACGAGCAGTACTTC
CASRLQGGTSYEQYF
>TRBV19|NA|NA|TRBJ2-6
TGTGCCAGTAGTATTCCAGGGATCGGCGTCCTGACTTTC
CASSIPGIGVLTF
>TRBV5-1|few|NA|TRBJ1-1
TGCGCCAGCAGCTCACAGGGAATCGAAGCTTTCTTT
CASSSQGIEAFF
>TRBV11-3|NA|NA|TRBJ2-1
TGTGCCAGCAGCCCTCAGGGGGGGCATGAGCAGTTCTTC
CASSPQGGHEQFF
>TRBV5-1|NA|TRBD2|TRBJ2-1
TGCGCCAGCAGCTTACCGCGGGAGAGGGGCGATGAGCAGTTCTTC
CASSLPRERGDEQFF
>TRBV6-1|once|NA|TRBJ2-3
TGTGCCAGCAGTGACGGTCGGGCTAGCGGCACAGATACGCAGTATTTT
CASSDGRASGTDTQYF
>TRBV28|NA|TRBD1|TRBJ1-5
TGTGCCAGCAGGCTAAGATCAACCGGGACAGGGACTCAGCCCCAGCATTTT
CASRLRSTGTGTQPQHF
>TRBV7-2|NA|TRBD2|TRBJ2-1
TGTGCCAGCAGCACACAGTCGTCTAGCGGGGGGGAGCAGTTCTTC
CASSTQSSSGGEQFF
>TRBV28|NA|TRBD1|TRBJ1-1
TGTGCCAGCAGTTTCCAGGGGGCGGGCACTGAAGCTTTCTTT
CASSFQGAGTEAFF
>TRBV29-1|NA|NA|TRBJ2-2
TGCAGCGTCCCCCGGGAGCATCAAACCGGGGAGCTGTTTTTT
CSVPREHQTGELFF
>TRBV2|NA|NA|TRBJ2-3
TGTGCCAGCAGTGAAGAAAGACAGGATACGCAGTATTTT
CASSEERQDTQYF
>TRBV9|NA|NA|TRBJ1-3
TGTGCCAGCAGCGTAGGGGGGATCTCTGGAAACACCATATATTTT
CASSVGGISGNTIYF
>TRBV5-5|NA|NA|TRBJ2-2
TGTGCCAGCAGCTTACAGACAAAAACATCCGGGGAGCTGTTTTTT
CASSLQTKTSGELFF
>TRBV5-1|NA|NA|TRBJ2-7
TGCGCCAGCAGCTTGGACGGGGGCTCCGTCTCCTACGAGCAGTACTTC
CASSLDGGSVSYEQYF
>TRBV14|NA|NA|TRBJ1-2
TGTGCCAGCAGCCATGATCTCAGGGAGGGCTACACCTTC
CASSHDLREGYTF
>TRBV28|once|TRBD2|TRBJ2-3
TGTGCCAGCAGCCGATTGGGGCCGGGGGGGGAACGCACGCAGTATTTT
CASSRLGPGGERTQYF
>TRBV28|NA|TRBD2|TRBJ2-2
TGTGCCAGCACTCTCCCGGGGGGGACAACGAACACCGGGGAGCTGTTTTTT
CASTLPGGTTNTGELFF
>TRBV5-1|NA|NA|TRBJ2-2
TGCGCCAGCAGCTTGGCGCATGGCAGATCGAACACCGGGGAGCTGTTTTTT
CASSLAHGRSNTGELFF
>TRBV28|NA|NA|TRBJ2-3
TGTGCCAGCAGCCCCCAGAGTATGATACATACGCAGTATTTT
CASSPQSMIHTQYF
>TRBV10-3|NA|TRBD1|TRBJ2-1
TGTGCCATCAGTGAGTCTTGGGACAGGGACTACAATGAGCAGTTCTTC
CAISESWDRDYNEQFF
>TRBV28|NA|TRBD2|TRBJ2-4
TGTGCCAGTAGGGGCCTGGGGGGGATGAACATTCAGTACTTC
CASRGLGGMNIQYF
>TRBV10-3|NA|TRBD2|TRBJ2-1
TGTGCCGCCGCTACTAGCGGGAGGGGAAATGAGCAGTTCTTC
CAAATSGRGNEQFF
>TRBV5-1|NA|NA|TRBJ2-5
TGCGCCAGCAGCTGGGGCCTCAAAGAGACCCAGTACTTC
CASSWGLKETQYF
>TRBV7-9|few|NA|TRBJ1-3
TGTGCCAGCAGCTCTCAGGGTATCCCTGGAAACACCATATATTTT
CASSSQGIPGNTIYF
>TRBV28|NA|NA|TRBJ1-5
TGTGCCAGCAGTTTAGGGTCCTGGTATAGCAATCAGCCCCAGCATTTT
CASSLGSWYSNQPQHF
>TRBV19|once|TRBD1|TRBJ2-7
TGTGCCAGTAGTAGGACAGGCCAGGACGAGCAGTACTTC
CASSRTGQDEQYF
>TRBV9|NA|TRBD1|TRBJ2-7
TGTGCCAGCAGCGTCGGACAGGGCGCGATATCCTACGAGCAGTACTTC
CASSVGQGAISYEQYF